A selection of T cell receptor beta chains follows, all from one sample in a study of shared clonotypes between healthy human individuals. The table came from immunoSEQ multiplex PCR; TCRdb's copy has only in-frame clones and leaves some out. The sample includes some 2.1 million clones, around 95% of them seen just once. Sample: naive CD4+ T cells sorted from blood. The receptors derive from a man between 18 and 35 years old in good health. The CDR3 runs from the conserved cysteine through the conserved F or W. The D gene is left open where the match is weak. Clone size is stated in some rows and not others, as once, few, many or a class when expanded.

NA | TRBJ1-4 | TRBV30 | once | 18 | CAWTRTAPFRATNEKLFF | TGTGCCTGGACCCGGACAGCGCCTTTCAGGGCAACTAATGAAAAACTGTTTTTT
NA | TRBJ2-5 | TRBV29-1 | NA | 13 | CSVDWGRQETQYF | TGCAGCGTTGATTGGGGGAGACAAGAGACCCAGTACTTC
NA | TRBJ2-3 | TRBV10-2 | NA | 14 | CASRLGPSTDTQYF | TGCGCCAGCCGACTGGGTCCTAGCACAGATACGCAGTATTTT
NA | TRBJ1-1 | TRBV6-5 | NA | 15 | CASCPGEWGLTEAFF | TGTGCCAGCTGTCCAGGGGAATGGGGACTCACTGAAGCTTTCTTT
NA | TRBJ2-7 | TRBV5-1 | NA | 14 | CASSLALTAREQYF | TGCGCCAGCAGCTTGGCCCTCACTGCTCGAGAGCAGTACTTC
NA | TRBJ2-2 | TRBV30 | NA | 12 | CAWSRDTGELFF | TGTGCCTGGTCTAGGGACACCGGGGAGCTGTTTTTT
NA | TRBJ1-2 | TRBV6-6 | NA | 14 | CASGRTVGFYGYTF | TGTGCCAGCGGGAGGACAGTAGGTTTCTATGGCTACACCTTC
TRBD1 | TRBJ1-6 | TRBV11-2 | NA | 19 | CPQPVCGGGQHMSWPPLHF | TGTCCGCAGCCAGTTTGTGGGGGGGGACAGCATATGAGCTGGCCACCCCTCCACTTT
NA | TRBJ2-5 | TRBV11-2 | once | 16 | CASSSILAITQETQYF | TGTGCCAGCAGCTCCATCCTGGCGATTACTCAAGAGACCCAGTACTTC
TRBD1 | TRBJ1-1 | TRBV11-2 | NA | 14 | CASSPDRGDTEAFF | TGTGCCAGCAGTCCCGACAGGGGTGACACTGAAGCTTTCTTT
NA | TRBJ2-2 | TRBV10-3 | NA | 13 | CAIRGLGTGELFF | TGTGCCATCAGGGGGCTGGGCACCGGGGAGCTGTTTTTT
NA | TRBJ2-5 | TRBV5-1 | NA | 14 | CASSTEGGKETQYF | TGCGCCAGCAGCACAGAAGGGGGGAAAGAGACCCAGTACTTC
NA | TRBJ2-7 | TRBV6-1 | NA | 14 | CASSKGQGVYEQYF | TGTGCCAGCAGTAAGGGGCAGGGTGTGTACGAGCAGTACTTC
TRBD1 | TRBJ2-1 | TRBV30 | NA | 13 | CAWTRDRAHEQFF | TGTGCCTGGACGCGGGACAGGGCTCATGAGCAGTTCTTC
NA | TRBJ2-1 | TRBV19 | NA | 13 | CASGGRSYNEQFF | TGCGCTTCTGGGGGGCGCTCCTACAATGAGCAGTTCTTC
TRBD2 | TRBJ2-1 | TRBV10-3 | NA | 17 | CAISGTSEDSSYNEQFF | TGTGCCATCAGTGGGACTAGCGAGGACAGCTCCTACAATGAGCAGTTCTTC
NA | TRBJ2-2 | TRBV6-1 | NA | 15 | CASSEFAGNTGELFF | TGTGCCAGCAGTGAATTTGCGGGGAACACCGGGGAGCTGTTTTTT
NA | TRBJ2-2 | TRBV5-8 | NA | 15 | CASPTSLSQSGELFF | TGTGCCAGCCCGACTAGTCTCTCCCAATCCGGGGAGCTGTTTTTT
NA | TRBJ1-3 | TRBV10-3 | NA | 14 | CAIKEGSSGNTIYF | TGTGCCATCAAGGAGGGGAGCTCTGGAAACACCATATATTTT
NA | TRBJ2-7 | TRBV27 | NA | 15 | CASSTGGADPYEQYF | TGTGCCAGCAGTACAGGAGGGGCCGACCCCTACGAGCAGTACTTC